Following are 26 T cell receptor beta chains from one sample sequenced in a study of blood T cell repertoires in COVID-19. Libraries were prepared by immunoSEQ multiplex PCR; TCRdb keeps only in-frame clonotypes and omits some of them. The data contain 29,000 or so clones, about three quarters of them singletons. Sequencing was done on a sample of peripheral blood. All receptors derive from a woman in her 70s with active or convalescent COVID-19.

CDR3 in amino acids: CASRGLAGVEQYF. The CDR3 DNA reads as TGTGCCAGCAGGGGACTAGCGGGAGTCGAGCAGTACTTC. V usage is TRBV11-2 and J usage is TRBJ2-7, with 14 bases matching TRBD2. J was trimmed by 6 bases and V by 6 bases; bases with no gene match: 1. The CDR3 loop spans 13 amino acids. Germline-derived CDR1 and CDR2 are SGHAT and FQNNGV.

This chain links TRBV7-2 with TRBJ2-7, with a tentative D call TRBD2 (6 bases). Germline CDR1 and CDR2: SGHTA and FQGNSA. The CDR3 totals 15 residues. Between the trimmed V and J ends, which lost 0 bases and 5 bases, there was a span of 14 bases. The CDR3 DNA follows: TGTGCCAGCAGCTTAGCGCCAGAGGAGGGGAACGAGCAGTACTTC. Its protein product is CASSLAPEEGNEQYF.

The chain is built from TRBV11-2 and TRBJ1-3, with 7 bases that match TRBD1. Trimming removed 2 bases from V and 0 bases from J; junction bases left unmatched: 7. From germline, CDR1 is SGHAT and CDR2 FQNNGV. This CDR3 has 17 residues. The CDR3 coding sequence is TGTGCCAGCAGCTTAAGTGACAGGGACGCCTCTGGAAACACCATATATTTT. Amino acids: CASSLSDRDASGNTIYF. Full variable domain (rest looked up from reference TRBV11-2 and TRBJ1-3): EAGVAQSPRYKIIEKRQSVAFWCNPISGHATLYWYQQILGQGPKLLIQFQNNGVVDDSQLPKDRFSAERLKGVDSTLKIQPAKLEDSAVYLCASSLSDRDASGNTIYFGEGSWLTVV.

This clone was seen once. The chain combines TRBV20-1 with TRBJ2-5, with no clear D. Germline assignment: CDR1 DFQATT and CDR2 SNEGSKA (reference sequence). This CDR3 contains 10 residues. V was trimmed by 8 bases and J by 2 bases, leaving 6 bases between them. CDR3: CSLVQETQYF. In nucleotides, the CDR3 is TGCAGTTTAGTGCAAGAGACCCAGTACTTC.

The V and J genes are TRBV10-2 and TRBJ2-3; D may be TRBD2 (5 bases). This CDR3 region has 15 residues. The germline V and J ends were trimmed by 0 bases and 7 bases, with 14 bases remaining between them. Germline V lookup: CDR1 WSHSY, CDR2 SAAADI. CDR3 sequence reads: CASSESGKAPHTQYF. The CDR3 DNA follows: TGCGCCAGCAGTGAGTCCGGGAAGGCCCCCCATACGCAGTATTTT.

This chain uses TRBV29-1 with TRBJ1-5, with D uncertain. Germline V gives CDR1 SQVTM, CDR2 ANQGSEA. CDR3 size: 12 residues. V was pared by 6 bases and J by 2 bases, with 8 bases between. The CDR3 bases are TGCAGCGTAATGGGAGGCAATCAGCCCCAGCATTTT. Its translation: CSVMGGNQPQHF.

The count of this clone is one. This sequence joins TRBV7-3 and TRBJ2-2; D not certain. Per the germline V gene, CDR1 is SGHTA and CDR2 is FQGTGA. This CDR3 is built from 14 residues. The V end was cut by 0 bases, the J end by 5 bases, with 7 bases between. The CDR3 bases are TGTGCCAGCAGCTTAACGTCAGGAACCGGGGAGCTGTTTTTT. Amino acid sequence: CASSLTSGTGELFF.

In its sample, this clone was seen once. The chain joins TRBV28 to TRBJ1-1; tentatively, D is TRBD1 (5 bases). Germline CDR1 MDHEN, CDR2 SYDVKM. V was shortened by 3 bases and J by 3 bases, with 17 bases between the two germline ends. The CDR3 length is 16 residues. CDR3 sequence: CASSFWRSGGHTEAFF. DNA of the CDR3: TGTGCCAGCAGTTTTTGGCGGTCGGGGGGTCACACTGAAGCTTTCTTT.

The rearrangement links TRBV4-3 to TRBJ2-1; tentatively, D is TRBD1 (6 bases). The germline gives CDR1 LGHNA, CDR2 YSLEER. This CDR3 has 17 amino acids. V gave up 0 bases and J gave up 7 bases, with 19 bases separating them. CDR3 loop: CASSQDNKGQVTNEQFF. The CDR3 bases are TGCGCCAGCAGCCAAGATAACAAGGGACAAGTGACAAATGAGCAGTTCTTC.

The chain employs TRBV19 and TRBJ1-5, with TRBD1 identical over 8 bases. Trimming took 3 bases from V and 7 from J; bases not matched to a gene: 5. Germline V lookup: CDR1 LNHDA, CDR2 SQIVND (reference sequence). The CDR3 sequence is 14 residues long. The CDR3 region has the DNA TGTGCCAGTAGTATTCGGGGACAGGTCCAGCCCCAGCATTTT. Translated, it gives CASSIRGQVQPQHF.

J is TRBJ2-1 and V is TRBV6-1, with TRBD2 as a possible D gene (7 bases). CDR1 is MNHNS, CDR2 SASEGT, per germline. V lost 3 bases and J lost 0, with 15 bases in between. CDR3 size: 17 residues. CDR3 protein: CASSDFRGASSYNEQFF. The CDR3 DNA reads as TGTGCCAGCAGTGATTTCCGGGGGGCCAGCTCCTACAATGAGCAGTTCTTC.

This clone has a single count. The CDR3 loop is CATVARVYNEQFF. CDR3 bases: TGTGCCACAGTAGCTCGTGTCTACAATGAGCAGTTCTTC. The chain employs TRBV7-2 and TRBJ2-1; D not resolved. V was shortened by 10 bases and J by 3 bases, with 13 bases between the two germline ends. The CDR3 sequence is 13 residues long. Germline assignment: CDR1 SGHTA and CDR2 FQGNSA.

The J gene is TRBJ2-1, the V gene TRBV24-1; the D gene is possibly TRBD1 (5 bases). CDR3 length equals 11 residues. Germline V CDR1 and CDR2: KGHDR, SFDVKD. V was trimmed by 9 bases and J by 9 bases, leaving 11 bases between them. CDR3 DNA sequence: TGTGCCACCGGTAGGGGCTTTGAGCAGTTCTTC. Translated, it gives CATGRGFEQFF.

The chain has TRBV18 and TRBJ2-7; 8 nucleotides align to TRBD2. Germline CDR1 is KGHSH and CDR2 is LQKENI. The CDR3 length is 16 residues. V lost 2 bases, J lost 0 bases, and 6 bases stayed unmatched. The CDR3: CASSPFRGGSSYEQYF. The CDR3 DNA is TGTGCCAGCTCACCATTTCGCGGGGGGAGCTCCTACGAGCAGTACTTC.

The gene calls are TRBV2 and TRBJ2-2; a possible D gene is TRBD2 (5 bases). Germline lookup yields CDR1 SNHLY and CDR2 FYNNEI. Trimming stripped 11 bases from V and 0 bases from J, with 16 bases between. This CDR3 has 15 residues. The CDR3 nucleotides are TGTGCCGGAAAACCGGGAATCGCGAACACCGGGGAGCTGTTTTTT. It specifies CAGKPGIANTGELFF.

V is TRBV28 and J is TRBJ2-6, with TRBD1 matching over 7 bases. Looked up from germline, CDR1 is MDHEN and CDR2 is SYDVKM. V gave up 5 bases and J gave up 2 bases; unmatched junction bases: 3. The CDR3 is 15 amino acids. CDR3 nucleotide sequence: TGTGCCAGCAGTCTCCAGGGGGCTGGGGCCAACGTCCTGACTTTC. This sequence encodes CASSLQGAGANVLTF. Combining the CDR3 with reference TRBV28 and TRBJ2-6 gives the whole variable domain DVKVTQSSRYLVKRTGEKVFLECVQDMDHENMFWYRQDPGLGLRLIYFSYDVKMKEKGDIPEGYSVSREKKERFSLILESASTNQTSMYLCASSLQGAGANVLTFGAGSRLTVL.

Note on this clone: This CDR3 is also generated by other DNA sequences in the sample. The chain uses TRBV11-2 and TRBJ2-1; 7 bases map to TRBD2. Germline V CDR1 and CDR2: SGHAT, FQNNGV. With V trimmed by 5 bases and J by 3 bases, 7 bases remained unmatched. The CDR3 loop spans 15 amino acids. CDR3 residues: CASSLLRGSYNEQFF. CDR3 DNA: TGTGCCAGCAGCCTACTCCGCGGGAGCTACAATGAGCAGTTCTTC.

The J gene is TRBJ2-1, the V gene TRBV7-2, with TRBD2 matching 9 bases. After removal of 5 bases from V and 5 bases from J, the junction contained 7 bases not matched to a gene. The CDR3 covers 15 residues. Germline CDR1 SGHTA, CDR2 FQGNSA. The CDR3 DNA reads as TGTGCCAGCAGCCTGACTAGCGGCCCAAACAATGAGCAGTTCTTC. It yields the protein CASSLTSGPNNEQFF. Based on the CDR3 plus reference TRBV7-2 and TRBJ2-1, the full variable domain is GAGVSQSPSNKVTEKGKDVELRCDPISGHTALYWYRQSLGQGLEFLIYFQGNSAPDKSGLPSDRFSAERTGGSVSTLTIQRTQQEDSAVYLCASSLTSGPNNEQFFGPGTRLTVL.

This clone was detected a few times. The chain's CDR3 is CASSPKNLAGTDTQYF. The CDR3 DNA reads TGTGCCAGCTCACCAAAGAACCTAGCGGGCACAGATACGCAGTATTTT. The chain uses TRBV18 and TRBJ2-3; 7 nucleotides line up with TRBD2. The CDR3 loop spans 16 amino acids. Looked up from germline, CDR1 is KGHSH and CDR2 is LQKENI. The V gene end was trimmed by 2 bases and the J gene end by 1 base; junction bases not matched to a gene: 6.

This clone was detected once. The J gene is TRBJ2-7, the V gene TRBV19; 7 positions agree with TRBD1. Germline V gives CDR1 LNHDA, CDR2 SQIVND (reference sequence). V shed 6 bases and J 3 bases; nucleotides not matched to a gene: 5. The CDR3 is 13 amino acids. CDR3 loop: CASSLRTGYEQYF. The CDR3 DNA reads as TGTGCCAGTAGCCTGCGGACAGGCTACGAGCAGTACTTC.

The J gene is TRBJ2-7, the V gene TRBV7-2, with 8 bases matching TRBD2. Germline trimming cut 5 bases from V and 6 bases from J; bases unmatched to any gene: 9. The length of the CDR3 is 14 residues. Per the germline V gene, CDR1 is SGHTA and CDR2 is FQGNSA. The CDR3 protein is CASSAGLVVGEQYF. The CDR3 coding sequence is TGTGCCAGCAGCGCGGGACTAGTAGTTGGCGAGCAGTACTTC.

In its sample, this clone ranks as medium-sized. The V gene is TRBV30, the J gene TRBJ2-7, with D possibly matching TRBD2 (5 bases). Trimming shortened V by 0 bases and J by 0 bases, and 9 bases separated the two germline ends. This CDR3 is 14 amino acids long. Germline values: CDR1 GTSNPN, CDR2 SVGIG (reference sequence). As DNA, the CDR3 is TGTGCCTGGAGTGTGAAGCGGAGCTCCTACGAGCAGTACTTC. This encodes CAWSVKRSSYEQYF.

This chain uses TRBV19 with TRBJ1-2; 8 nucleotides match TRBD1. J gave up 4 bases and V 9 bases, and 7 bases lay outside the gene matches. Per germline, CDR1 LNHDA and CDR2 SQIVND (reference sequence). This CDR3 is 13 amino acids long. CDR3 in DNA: TGTGCCAGCAGAACTACAGGGGGCTATGGCTACACCTTC. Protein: CASRTTGGYGYTF. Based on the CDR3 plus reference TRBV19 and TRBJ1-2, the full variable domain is DGGITQSPKYLFRKEGQNVTLSCEQNLNHDAMYWYRQDPGQGLRLIYYSQIVNDFQKGDIAEGYSVSREKKESFPLTVTSAQKNPTAFYLCASRTTGGYGYTFGSGTRLTVV.

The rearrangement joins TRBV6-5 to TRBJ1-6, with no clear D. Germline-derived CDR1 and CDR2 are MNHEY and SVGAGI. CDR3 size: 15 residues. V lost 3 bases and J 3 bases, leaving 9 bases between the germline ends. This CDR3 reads CASSYTAIYNSPLHF. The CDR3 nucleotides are TGTGCCAGCAGTTATACAGCCATCTATAATTCACCCCTCCACTTT.

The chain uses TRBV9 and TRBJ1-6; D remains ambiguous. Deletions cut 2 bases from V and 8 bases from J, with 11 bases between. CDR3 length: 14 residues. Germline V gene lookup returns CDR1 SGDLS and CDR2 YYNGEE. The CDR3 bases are TGTGCCAGCAGCGTCCATCCAGAGGATTCACCCCTCCACTTT. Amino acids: CASSVHPEDSPLHF.

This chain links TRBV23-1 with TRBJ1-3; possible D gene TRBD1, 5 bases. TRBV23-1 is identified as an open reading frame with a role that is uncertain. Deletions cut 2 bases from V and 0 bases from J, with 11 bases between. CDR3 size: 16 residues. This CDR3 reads CASSQVRAISGNTIYF. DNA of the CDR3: TGCGCCAGCAGTCAAGTCAGGGCCATCTCTGGAAACACCATATATTTT.